This T cell receptor beta chain was sequenced in a study of blood T cells in healthy people across ages (dated by TCRdb to between 2015 and 2017). Concerning the study at large: In model experiments, roughly one uniquely barcoded TCR beta cDNA molecule per two T cells was captured by template switching. Age-related changes in TCR beta repertoire diversity were measured in the study by deep sequencing normalized with unique cDNA molecular identifiers. Donors were grouped into four age groups: young (average about 15 years), middle-aged (roughly 38), aged (around 60) and long-lived (about 89). To avoid experimental bias, donors of different ages were distributed randomly across sequencing lanes. For two donors (one aged 18 to 29 and one aged 80 or older), the study analyzed two additional independent replicas of 1 million unique cDNA reads from the same blood draw.

Points on this clonotype: The antigen this receptor binds is unknown. Base-call qualities are not available, and no considerably larger clone is one nucleotide away.

Based on the germline V gene (reference sequence), the CDR1 and CDR2 sequences are DFQATT and SNEGSKA. The CDR3 runs 14 amino acids, cysteine and phenylalanine included. Only the CDR3 portion is preserved as DNA: 42 bases, with reading frame beginning at the first base. V is pared back by 1 base and J by 7 bases, with 16 bases lying between the germline termini. The research as a whole found: There was a strong correlation between observed TCR beta diversity and the percentage of naive T cells measured by flow cytometry. Total diversity estimates from one million sequenced T cells were considered lower bounds and underestimates. Observed TCR beta diversity per million T cells fell roughly linearly with age, and a significant reduction was already apparent by age around 40. The long-lived group showed more naive CD4+ T cells, fewer expanded clones and increased TCR diversity than the aged group, suggesting age selection. Because donor CMV infection status was unknown, age-related changes in expanded clonotypes were potentially confounded. Because profiling used bulk unsorted PBMCs, naive and antigen-experienced compartments could not be compared conclusively.

Library generation was performed with 5' RACE. TCRdb names Illumina HiSeq 2500 as the instrument used. A second PCR of about 6 to 11 cycles was run with a J-beta primer mix and a sample-barcoded 5' primer. A template-switch 5' adaptor carrying 12 random nucleotides introduced a unique molecular identifier onto each TCR beta cDNA molecule. Each sample yielded at least 2.5 million CDR3-containing paired-end reads. First-strand cDNA was synthesized from all RNA with the Mint cDNA synthesis kit, primed by a TRBC-specific oligonucleotide. Following uracil-DNA glycosylase treatment, a first 18-cycle PCR with universal primers M1SS and BC2_uni_R was performed on all cDNA. The study's processing was this. For normalization, 1 million high-quality reads, each with a distinct molecular identifier, were randomly selected from each sample. Instead of being binned into consensus sequences, reads that shared molecular identifiers were thrown out. MiTCR, with a Q25 quality threshold and the strictest error-elimination algorithm, was used for CDR3 identification, clonotype clustering and error correction. Lower-bound total TCR beta diversity was estimated with a nonparametric unseen species model using Euler transformation. The public reads were run again by TCRdb, first through fastp at Q25 and then through MiXCR, and only productive beta chains were kept. CDR3 protein duplicates are merged, each entry listing the most common genes and DNA. The V and J calls were not made by the authors but by TCRdb's processing. The sample records about a million distinct CDR3 sequences, roughly 50% of which are singletons. The ten largest clones take up about 21% of the sample.

Donors were 35 to 40 systemically healthy Caucasian individuals from Russia aged roughly 6 to 90 years. Each donor gave ten milliliters of peripheral blood, drawn into EDTA-treated Vacutainer tubes. Ficoll-Paque density-gradient centrifugation was used to isolate PBMCs, with at least 7 million per sample. Total RNA, at least 5 micrograms per sample, was extracted from PBMCs with Trizol reagent. For every donor, flow cytometry on a PBMC aliquot measured the percentage of naive CD45RAhigh/CD27high T cells. The sample taken for sequencing was blood. The rearranged chain carries TRBV20-1 and TRBJ2-5, with no D gene named confidently. This sequence originates from a woman aged 55-69 years in good health. The CDR3 has the sequence CSARVITGLGTQYF. In nucleotides, the sequence is TGCAGTGCTAGAGTTATAACGGGCCTCGGGACCCAGTACTTC.